The 10 T cell receptor beta chains listed next were all sequenced from one sample in a study of Graves' ophthalmopathy and Graves' hyperthyroidism. Researchers took RNA transcripts and amplified TCR beta CDR3 regions from them. The authors performed first-round RT-PCR with HTBI primers and then a second-round multiplex PCR. TCRdb analysed the multiplex PCR reads with MiXCR anew, one entry per CDR3 protein. Of more than 300,000 distinct CDR3 sequences listed, about a sixth are singletons. The sequencing sample was made of peripheral blood. The origin of the receptors is an adult woman with stable Graves' hyperthyroidism.

This clonotype was detected a few times. The chain is built from TRBV27 and TRBJ2-1; the D gene is possibly TRBD2 (6 bases). The ends were cut back, 8 bases at V and 6 bases at J, with 17 bases in the middle. The germline CDR1 and CDR2 sequences are MNHEY and SMNVEV (reference sequence). The CDR3 runs to 14 residues. DNA of the CDR3: TGTGCCAGCCTGGGGCGGATGGAGGGCAATGAGCAGTTCTTC. Protein product: CASLGRMEGNEQFF.

This clonotype was observed at least ten times. The chain combines TRBV30 with TRBJ1-5; D ambiguous. The CDR3 is 13 residues long. V dropped 2 bases and J dropped 2 bases, with 7 bases sitting between them. Germline V gene sequence: CDR1 GTSNPN, CDR2 SVGIG (reference sequence). CDR3 amino acids: CAWSQWGNQPQHF. The CDR3 DNA sequence: TGTGCCTGGAGTCAATGGGGCAATCAGCCCCAGCATTTT.

This clonotype has ten or more counts. The J gene is TRBJ2-5, the V gene TRBV7-3; D possibly uses TRBD1 or TRBD2 (5 bases each). Per the germline V gene, CDR1 is SGHTA and CDR2 is FQGTGA. V was pared by 5 bases and J by 5 bases, with 18 bases between. The CDR3 contains 15 residues. CDR3: CASSELGVWGETQYF. CDR3 in DNA: TGTGCCAGCAGCGAGCTGGGGGTTTGGGGGGAGACCCAGTACTTC.

This clonotype was counted ten times or more. The chain links TRBV6-1 to TRBJ1-2, with D uncertain. This CDR3 has 15 amino acids. Germline V gene lookup returns CDR1 MNHNS and CDR2 SASEGT. Trimming removed 7 bases from V and 5 bases from J, with 20 bases in between. CDR3 sequence: CASTHAASDRYGYTF. The CDR3 DNA reads TGTGCCAGCACTCACGCGGCGTCGGATCGTTATGGCTACACCTTC.

This clonotype was picked up many times. V and J are TRBV6-1 and TRBJ2-7, with D perhaps given as TRBD1 or TRBD2 (5 bases each). The CDR3 is 15 residues long. Germline-derived CDR1 and CDR2 are MNHNS and SASEGT. V was pared by 4 bases and J by 6 bases, with 19 bases between. The CDR3, as DNA: TGTGCCAGCAGTGCTACTTGGGACCCTTCCCGCGAGCAGTACTTC. Its protein is CASSATWDPSREQYF.

The table lists this clonotype with many counts. CDR3 coding DNA: TGTGCCAGCGAAACAGGGGAGGACACCGGGGAGCTGTTTTTT. Translated, it gives CASETGEDTGELFF. The gene calls are TRBV28 and TRBJ2-2, with D possibly TRBD1 on 7 matching bases. The CDR3 consists of 14 residues. V was trimmed by 8 bases and J by 3 bases, leaving 13 bases between them. CDR1 and CDR2 (germline): MDHEN, SYDVKM.

This clonotype occurred many times. The rearrangement joins TRBV5-1 to TRBJ1-1; D gene unclear. The germline V gene has CDR1 SGHRS and CDR2 YFSETQ. The CDR3 length is 13 residues. Trimming pared 0 bases from V and 7 bases from J, leaving 10 bases between. In DNA, the CDR3 is TGCGCCAGCAGCTTGGGGACCGCCGGTGAAGCTTTCTTT. Translating it yields CASSLGTAGEAFF.

Many counts were recorded for this clonotype. V and J are TRBV20-1 and TRBJ1-2; D unclear. Germline CDR1 reads DFQATT; CDR2 reads SNEGSKA (reference sequence). The ends were cut back, 3 bases at V and 6 bases at J, with 11 bases in the middle. There are 12 residues in the CDR3. CDR3 loop: CSARGILDGYTF. The DNA for the CDR3 is TGCAGTGCTAGGGGTATCCTCGATGGCTACACCTTC.

On this clonotype itself: A single base separates this from a much larger clone, so it may be a read error. The chain carries TRBV11-1 and TRBJ2-2; the D is unclear. CDR1 is SGHAT and CDR2 is FQDESV in the germline V gene (reference sequence). The CDR3 spans 14 residues. The CDR3 region is CSSSLGQPTGELFF. The CDR3 nucleotides read TGTTCCAGCAGCTTAGGGCAGCCCACCGGGGAGCTGTTTTTT.

This clonotype was recorded at least ten times. The V call is TRBV20-1, the J call TRBJ1-6; no definite D call. The V gene's germline CDR1 is DFQATT and CDR2 SNEGSKA (reference sequence). The CDR3 has 14 residues. The V end was cut by 2 bases, the J end by 7 bases, with 12 bases between. The DNA of the CDR3 is TGCAGTGCTAGAAGGGCATCCCCGAATTCACCCCTCCACTTT. It encodes CSARRASPNSPLHF.